The clone carrying this T cell receptor beta chain was detected only a few times. Its antigen is unknown. This sample is part of a study of early T cells in non-severe SARS-CoV-2 infection. On the study more broadly: It was bulk RNA from unsorted whole blood that was sequenced, and the chains were unpaired.

Study-wide results and limits: Sequences matched to VDJdb favored anti-spike CD8 responses, while private and CD4 specificities were missed.

Molecules of cDNA were individually given unique molecular identifiers that were attached to them. One entry per CDR3 protein, called by TCRdb with MiXCR from the 5' RACE reads. The table records 110,000 or so distinct CDR3 sequences, roughly an eighth of them present only once. This TCR derives from an adult who was a healthcare worker with PCR-confirmed SARS-CoV-2 infection or an uninfected control (not recorded which). Sequencing input: whole blood.

In DNA form, the CDR3 reads TGTGCCATCAGTGCTTTGCAGGGGAATGAAAAACTGTTTTTT. It yields the protein CAISALQGNEKLFF. The chain carries TRBV10-3 and TRBJ1-4; TRBD1 might be the D (6 bases). Trimming removed 4 bases from V and 5 bases from J, with 11 bases in between. In germline, CDR1 is ENHRY, CDR2 SYGVKD. The CDR3 runs to 14 residues.